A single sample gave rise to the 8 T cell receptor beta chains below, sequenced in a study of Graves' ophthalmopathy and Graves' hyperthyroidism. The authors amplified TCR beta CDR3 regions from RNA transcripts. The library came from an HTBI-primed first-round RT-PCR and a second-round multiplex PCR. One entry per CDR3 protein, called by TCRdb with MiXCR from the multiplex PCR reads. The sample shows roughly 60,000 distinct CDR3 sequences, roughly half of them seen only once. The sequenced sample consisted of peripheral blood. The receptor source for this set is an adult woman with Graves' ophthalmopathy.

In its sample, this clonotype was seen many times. The CDR3 reads CASSAAGENTEAFF. The CDR3 DNA reads as TGTGCCAGCAGCGCCGCCGGTGAAAACACTGAAGCTTTCTTT. The chain links TRBV7-9 to TRBJ1-1; D is unclear. Germline CDR1 is SEHNR and CDR2 is FQNEAQ (reference sequence). Trimming took 5 bases from V and 2 from J, leaving 12 bases between them. The length of the CDR3 is 14 residues.

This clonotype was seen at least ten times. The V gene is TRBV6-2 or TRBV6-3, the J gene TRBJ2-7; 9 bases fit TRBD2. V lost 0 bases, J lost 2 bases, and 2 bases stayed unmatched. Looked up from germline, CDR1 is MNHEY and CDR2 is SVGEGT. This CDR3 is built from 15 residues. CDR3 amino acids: CASSYSASGAYEQYF. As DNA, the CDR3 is TGTGCCAGCAGTTACTCGGCTAGCGGGGCCTACGAGCAGTACTTC.

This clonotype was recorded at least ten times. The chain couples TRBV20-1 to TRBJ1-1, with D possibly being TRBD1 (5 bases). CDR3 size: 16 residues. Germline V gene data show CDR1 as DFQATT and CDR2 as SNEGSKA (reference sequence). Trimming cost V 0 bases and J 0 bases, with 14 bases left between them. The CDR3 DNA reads TGCAGTGCTAGAGATGGGGGGGGGAGGGTGAACACTGAAGCTTTCTTT. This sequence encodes CSARDGGGRVNTEAFF.

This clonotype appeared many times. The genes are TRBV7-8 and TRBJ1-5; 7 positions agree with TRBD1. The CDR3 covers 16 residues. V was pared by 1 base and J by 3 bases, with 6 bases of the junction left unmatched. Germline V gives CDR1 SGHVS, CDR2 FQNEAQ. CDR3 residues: CASSLGDRALNQPQHF. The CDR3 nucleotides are TGTGCCAGCAGCTTAGGTGACAGGGCGCTCAATCAGCCCCAGCATTTT.

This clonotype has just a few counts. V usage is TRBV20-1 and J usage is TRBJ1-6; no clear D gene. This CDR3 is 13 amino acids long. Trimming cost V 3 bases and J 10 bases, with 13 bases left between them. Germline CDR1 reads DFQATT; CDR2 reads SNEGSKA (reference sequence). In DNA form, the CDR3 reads TGCAGTGCTAGCTCCAGGAGTTGGTCACCCCTCCACTTT. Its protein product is CSASSRSWSPLHF.

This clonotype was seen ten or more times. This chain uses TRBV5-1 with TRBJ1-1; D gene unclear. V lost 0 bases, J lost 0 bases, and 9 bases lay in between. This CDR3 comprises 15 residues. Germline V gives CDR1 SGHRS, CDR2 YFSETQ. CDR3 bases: TGCGCCAGCAGCTTGGTCGGGATGATGAACACTGAAGCTTTCTTT. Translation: CASSLVGMMNTEAFF.

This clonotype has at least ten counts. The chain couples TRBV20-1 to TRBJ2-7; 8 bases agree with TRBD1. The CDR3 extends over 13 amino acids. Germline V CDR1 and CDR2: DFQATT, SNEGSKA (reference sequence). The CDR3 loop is CRATGDTSYEQYF. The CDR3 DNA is TGCAGGGCGACAGGGGATACTTCCTACGAGCAGTACTTC.

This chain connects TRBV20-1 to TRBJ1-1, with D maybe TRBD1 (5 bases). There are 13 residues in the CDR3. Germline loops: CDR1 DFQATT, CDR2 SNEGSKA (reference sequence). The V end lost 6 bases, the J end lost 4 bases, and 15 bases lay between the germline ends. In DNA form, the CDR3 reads TGCAGTGCCGGCGGGCAGGGCAGCACTGAAGCTTTCTTT. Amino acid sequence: CSAGGQGSTEAFF.